Shown below are 20 T cell receptor beta chains from a single sample sequenced in a study of blood T cell repertoires in COVID-19. TCRdb's copy holds only in-frame clones and misses some; the assay was immunoSEQ multiplex PCR. The sample holds about 210,000 clones, more than 80% seen once. Sequencing was done on a sample of PBMCs or T cells enriched from blood (not recorded which). The receptor source for this set is a man aged 35 to 55 who had recovered from COVID-19.

This clone was detected only once. The chain recombines TRBV24-1 with TRBJ2-1; TRBD1 might be the D (6 bases). The CDR3 is made up of 18 amino acids. Germline V gene lookup returns CDR1 KGHDR and CDR2 SFDVKD. Trimming cost V 3 bases and J 10 bases, with 27 bases left between them. CDR3 coding DNA: TGTGCCACCAGTGATGAAAACTCGGTCATTGGGATTGGGGGCGAGCAGTTCTTC. Residues: CATSDENSVIGIGGEQFF.

This chain joins TRBV19 and TRBJ1-1, with D uncertain. Germline V CDR1 and CDR2: LNHDA, SQIVND (reference sequence). The CDR3 totals 13 residues. Trimming shortened V by 5 bases and J by 0 bases, and 7 bases separated the two germline ends. CDR3 in DNA: TGTGCCAGTAGTCCATTCCTGAACACTGAAGCTTTCTTT. This translates into CASSPFLNTEAFF. The full variable domain, its missing parts supplied by reference TRBV19 and TRBJ1-1, is DGGITQSPKYLFRKEGQNVTLSCEQNLNHDAMYWYRQDPGQGLRLIYYSQIVNDFQKGDIAEGYSVSREKKESFPLTVTSAQKNPTAFYLCASSPFLNTEAFFGQGTRLTVV.

The rearrangement uses TRBV2 and TRBJ1-6; D remains ambiguous. Germline CDR1 SNHLY, CDR2 FYNNEI. The V gene lost 3 bases and the J gene lost 4 bases, with 4 bases spanning the gap. This CDR3 is built from 13 residues. As DNA, the CDR3 is TGTGCCAGCAGTGAGCAGTATAATTCACCCCTCCACTTT. Amino acid sequence: CASSEQYNSPLHF.

The chain joins TRBV5-1 to TRBJ2-1, with TRBD2 as a possible D gene (7 bases). The CDR3 sequence is 16 residues long. Germline CDR1 SGHRS, CDR2 YFSETQ. V lost 4 bases, J lost 7 bases, and 21 bases lay in between. This CDR3 is CASSPTGKGGRNEQFF. The CDR3, as DNA: TGCGCCAGCAGCCCTACCGGGAAGGGGGGGAGGAATGAGCAGTTCTTC.

The CDR3, as DNA: TGCGCCAGCAGCTTGGCGTCCGGGTCCGCTAACTATGGCTACACCTTC. Protein sequence: CASSLASGSANYGYTF. The rearrangement uses TRBV5-1 and TRBJ1-2; D is ambiguous. Germline values: CDR1 SGHRS, CDR2 YFSETQ. The CDR3 consists of 16 residues. V lost 0 bases, J lost 0 bases, and 12 bases lay in between.

The chain combines TRBV2 with TRBJ1-1; D is unresolved. Germline CDR1 and CDR2: SNHLY and FYNNEI. Between the trimmed V and J ends, which lost 6 bases and 3 bases, there was a span of 8 bases. This CDR3 comprises 12 residues. The CDR3 DNA is TGTGCCAGCAGAGTAGAGTACACTGAAGCTTTCTTT. Its protein is CASRVEYTEAFF.

The chain uses TRBV5-1 and TRBJ2-7; the match to TRBD1 covers 8 bases. The length of the CDR3 is 14 residues. Germline CDR1 is SGHRS and CDR2 is YFSETQ. V gave up 4 bases and J gave up 5 bases; unmatched junction bases: 8. This CDR3 is CASSPDRVIHEQYF. The CDR3, as DNA: TGCGCCAGCAGCCCGGACAGGGTAATCCACGAGCAGTACTTC.

V is TRBV12-3 or TRBV12-4 and J is TRBJ2-7; no definite D call. V was pared by 5 bases and J by 7 bases, with 9 bases between. This CDR3 is built from 11 residues. The CDR3 is CASSTVNEQYF. In DNA, the CDR3 is TGTGCCAGCAGTACTGTTAATGAGCAGTACTTC.

Only one count was recorded for this clone. The gene calls are TRBV6-5 and TRBJ2-4; 9 bases match TRBD1. Trimming cost V 5 bases and J 2 bases; bases outside gene matches: 4. The CDR3 runs 15 residues. Germline CDR1 reads MNHEY; CDR2 reads SVGAGI. Here the CDR3 reads CASSLDRGTKNIQYF. As DNA, the CDR3 is TGTGCCAGCAGTCTGGACAGGGGTACCAAAAACATTCAGTACTTC.

The chain employs TRBV7-8 and TRBJ1-3; TRBD1 agrees at 10 bases. After removal of 6 bases from V and 3 bases from J, the junction contained 5 bases not matched to a gene. Germline-derived CDR1 and CDR2 are SGHVS and FQNEAQ. The length of the CDR3 is 15 residues. In DNA form, the CDR3 reads TGTGCCAGCAGTCCAGACAGGGGGCTTGGAAACACCATATATTTT. It specifies CASSPDRGLGNTIYF.

The chain is built from TRBV7-9 and TRBJ1-6, with TRBD1 matching 8 bases. V lost 3 bases and J lost 3; bases outside the gene matches: 4. Per the germline V gene, CDR1 is SEHNR and CDR2 is FQNEAQ (reference sequence). CDR3 length equals 16 residues. This CDR3 is CASSFTGQGYNSPLHF. For the CDR3, the DNA is TGTGCCAGCAGCTTTACCGGACAGGGCTATAATTCACCCCTCCACTTT.

This clone was seen just once. The V and J genes are TRBV30 and TRBJ1-5; 9 nucleotides agree with TRBD1. CDR1 and CDR2 from the germline V gene are GTSNPN and SVGIG (reference sequence). The V segment lost 5 bases and the J segment 3 bases; nucleotides outside the gene matches: 5. The CDR3 has 14 amino acids. The CDR3, as DNA: TGTGCCTGGGTGGACAGGGGCTTCAATCAGCCCCAGCATTTT. Protein product: CAWVDRGFNQPQHF.

The chain is built from TRBV5-1 and TRBJ1-1, with 11 bases matching TRBD1. Germline V gene lookup returns CDR1 SGHRS and CDR2 YFSETQ. The CDR3 runs 17 residues. The ends lost 4 bases at V and 5 bases at J; junction bases unmatched: 13. The DNA for the CDR3 is TGCGCCAGCAGCGTAGCGGGACAGGGGGTCGGAGTGACTGAAGCTTTCTTT. Protein product: CASSVAGQGVGVTEAFF.

The rearrangement links TRBV24-1 to TRBJ2-3, with 13 bases that match TRBD2. This CDR3 has 16 residues. In germline, CDR1 is KGHDR, CDR2 SFDVKD. V gave up 4 bases and J gave up 5 bases; unmatched junction bases: 5. The CDR3 sequence is CATSEWTSGSGDTQYF. As DNA, the CDR3 is TGTGCCACCAGTGAGTGGACTAGCGGGAGTGGAGATACGCAGTATTTT.

The J gene is TRBJ2-2, the V gene TRBV10-1, with 10 bases lining up with TRBD2. The CDR3 has 18 amino acids. Germline V CDR1 and CDR2: WNHNN, SYGVQD (reference sequence). V was pared by 4 bases and J by 4 bases, with 12 bases of the junction left unmatched. The CDR3 DNA is TGCGCCAGCAGTGCCGGGACTAGCGACCCTCGGGGCACCGGGGAGCTGTTTTTT. This codes for CASSAGTSDPRGTGELFF.

This sequence joins TRBV30 and TRBJ2-1; a possible D gene is TRBD2 (7 bases). The V and J ends lost 2 bases and 3 bases respectively, with 8 bases between them. The CDR3 has 13 amino acids. Germline CDR1 and CDR2: GTSNPN and SVGIG (reference sequence). Written as DNA, the CDR3 is TGTGCCTGGAGTAGGGGGGGCTACAATGAGCAGTTCTTC. Translated, it gives CAWSRGGYNEQFF.

The chain joins TRBV5-1 to TRBJ2-7; weak D call: TRBD2 (6 bases). The CDR3 covers 15 residues. CDR1 and CDR2 (germline): SGHRS, YFSETQ. V lost 6 bases and J 3 bases, leaving 19 bases between the germline ends. The CDR3 region is CASKGGFQGNYEQYF. The DNA of the CDR3 is TGCGCCAGCAAAGGAGGGTTCCAGGGAAACTACGAGCAGTACTTC.

The chain recombines TRBV6-5 with TRBJ1-1; D is unclear. With 7 bases removed from V and 0 bases from J, the gap between germline ends came to 15 bases. Germline V lookup: CDR1 MNHEY, CDR2 SVGAGI. The CDR3 runs to 15 residues. The CDR3: CASNLFPSMNTEAFF. The CDR3, as DNA: TGTGCCAGCAATCTATTCCCTTCCATGAACACTGAAGCTTTCTTT.

The J gene is TRBJ1-2, the V gene TRBV21-1. TRBV21-1 is a pseudogene segment. CDR3 length equals 11 residues. Here the CDR3 reads CASSKGRGYTF. CDR3 nucleotides: TGTGCCAGCAGCAAAGGTCGGGGCTACACCTTC.

This chain joins TRBV2 and TRBJ2-7, with D possibly matching TRBD1 (6 bases). Germline V CDR1 and CDR2: SNHLY, FYNNEI. V lost 5 bases to trimming and J lost 0 bases, with 11 bases between them. The CDR3 has 14 amino acids. In DNA form, the CDR3 reads TGTGCCAGCAGTCCTGACAGGAGCTCCTACGAGCAGTACTTC. The encoded protein is CASSPDRSSYEQYF.